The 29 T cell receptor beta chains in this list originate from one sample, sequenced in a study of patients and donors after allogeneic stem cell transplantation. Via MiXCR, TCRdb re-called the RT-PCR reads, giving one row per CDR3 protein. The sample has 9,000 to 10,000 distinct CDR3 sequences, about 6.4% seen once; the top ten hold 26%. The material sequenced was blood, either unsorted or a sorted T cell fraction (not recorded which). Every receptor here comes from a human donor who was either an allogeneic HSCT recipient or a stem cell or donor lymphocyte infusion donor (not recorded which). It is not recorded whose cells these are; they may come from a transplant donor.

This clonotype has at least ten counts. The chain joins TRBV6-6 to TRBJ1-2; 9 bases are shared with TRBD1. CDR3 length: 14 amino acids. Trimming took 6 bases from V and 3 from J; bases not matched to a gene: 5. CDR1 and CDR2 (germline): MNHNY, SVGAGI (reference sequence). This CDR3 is CASRRTGEDYGYTF. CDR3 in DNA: TGTGCCAGCAGGCGGACAGGGGAAGACTATGGCTACACCTTC.

DNA for the CDR3: TGTGCCAGCAGCCAACTGGGACTAGCGGGAGTTCCGGGCGCCTACGAGCAGTACTTC. Its translation is CASSQLGLAGVPGAYEQYF. The V and J genes are TRBV3-2 and TRBJ2-7; the DNA was not used to check the table's D call, TRBD2. TRBV3-2 is tagged as a pseudogene. This CDR3 comprises 19 residues.

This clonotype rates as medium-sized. The CDR3 DNA reads as TGTGCCAGCAGTGAGGTTTACTCTAGCACAGATACGCAGTATTTT. It encodes CASSEVYSSTDTQYF. The chain uses TRBV6-5 and TRBJ2-3; D is ambiguous. Germline CDR1 MNHEY, CDR2 SVGAGI. Trimming left V 5 bases short and J 0 bases short, with 12 bases between. This CDR3 comprises 15 residues.

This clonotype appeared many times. The CDR3 loop is CASSLVPNTEAFF. CDR3 bases: TGCGCCAGCAGCTTGGTCCCGAACACTGAAGCTTTCTTT. The chain has TRBV5-1 and TRBJ1-1; no clear D. The CDR3 extends over 13 amino acids. The germline V gene encodes CDR1 SGHRS and CDR2 YFSETQ. V was trimmed by 0 bases and J by 1 base, leaving 4 bases between them.

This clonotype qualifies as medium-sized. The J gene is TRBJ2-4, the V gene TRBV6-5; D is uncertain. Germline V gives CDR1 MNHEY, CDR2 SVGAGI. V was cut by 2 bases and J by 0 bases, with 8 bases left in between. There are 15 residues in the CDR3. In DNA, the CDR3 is TGTGCCAGCAGTTACCCTAGGCAAGCCAAAAACATTCAGTACTTC. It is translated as CASSYPRQAKNIQYF.

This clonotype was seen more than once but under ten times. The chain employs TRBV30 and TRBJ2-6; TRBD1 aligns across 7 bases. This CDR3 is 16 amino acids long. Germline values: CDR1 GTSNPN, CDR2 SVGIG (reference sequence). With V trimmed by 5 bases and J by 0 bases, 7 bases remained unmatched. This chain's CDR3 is CAWEGAGHSGANVLTF. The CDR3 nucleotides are TGTGCCTGGGAGGGGGCAGGGCACTCTGGGGCCAACGTCCTGACTTTC.

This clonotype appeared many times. CDR3 loop: CASSQGEAKNIQYF. The CDR3 DNA follows: TGTGCCAGCAGCCAAGGGGAGGCCAAAAACATTCAGTACTTC. The chain uses TRBV3-1 and TRBJ2-4, with D perhaps TRBD2 (5 bases). Trimming left V 1 base short and J 1 base short, with 5 bases between. The length of the CDR3 is 14 residues. Germline loops: CDR1 LGHDT, CDR2 YNNKEL (reference sequence).

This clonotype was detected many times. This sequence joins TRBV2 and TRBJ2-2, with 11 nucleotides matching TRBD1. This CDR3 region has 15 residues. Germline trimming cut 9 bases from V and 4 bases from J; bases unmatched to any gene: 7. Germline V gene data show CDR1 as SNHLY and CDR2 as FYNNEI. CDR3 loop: CASRRDRGSTGELFF. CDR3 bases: TGTGCCAGTCGCCGGGACAGGGGGTCCACCGGGGAGCTGTTTTTT.

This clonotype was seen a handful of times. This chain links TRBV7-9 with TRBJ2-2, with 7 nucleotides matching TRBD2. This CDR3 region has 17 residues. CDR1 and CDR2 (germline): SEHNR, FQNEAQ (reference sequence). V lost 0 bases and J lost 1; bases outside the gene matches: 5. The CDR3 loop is CASSLAGLAENTGELFF. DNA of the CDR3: TGTGCCAGCAGCTTAGCGGGCCTAGCGGAGAACACCGGGGAGCTGTTTTTT.

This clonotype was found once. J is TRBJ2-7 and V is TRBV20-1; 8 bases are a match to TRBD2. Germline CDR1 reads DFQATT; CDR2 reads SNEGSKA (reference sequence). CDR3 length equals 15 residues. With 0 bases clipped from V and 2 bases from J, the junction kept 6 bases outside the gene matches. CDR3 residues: CSARDPTSATYEQYF. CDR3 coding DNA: TGCAGTGCTAGAGATCCGACTAGCGCTACCTACGAGCAGTACTTC.

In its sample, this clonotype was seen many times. This CDR3 reads CASSSFEWAEAFF. The CDR3 DNA reads as TGTGCCAGCAGCTCATTTGAATGGGCTGAAGCTTTCTTT. The J gene is TRBJ1-1, the V gene TRBV7-2; D gene ambiguous. The CDR3 consists of 13 residues. V lost 4 bases to trimming and J lost 6 bases, with 12 bases between them. Germline V gives CDR1 SGHTA, CDR2 FQGNSA.

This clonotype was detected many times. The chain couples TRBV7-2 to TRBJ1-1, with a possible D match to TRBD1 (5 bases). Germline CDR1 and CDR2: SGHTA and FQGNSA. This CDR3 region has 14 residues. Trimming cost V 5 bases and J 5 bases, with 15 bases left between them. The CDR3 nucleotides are TGTGCCAGCAGCGAACGGACGGGGGGGACTGAAGCTTTCTTT. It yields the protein CASSERTGGTEAFF.

CDR3 nucleotides: TGTGCCAGCAGCCGCAGGGGCCGTTGGGAGACCCAGTACTTC. Its translation: CASSRRGRWETQYF. This chain links TRBV11-2 with TRBJ2-5, with a possible D match to TRBD1 (6 bases). Between the trimmed V and J ends, which lost 5 bases and 5 bases, there was a span of 15 bases. This CDR3 has 14 residues. Germline V gives CDR1 SGHAT, CDR2 FQNNGV.

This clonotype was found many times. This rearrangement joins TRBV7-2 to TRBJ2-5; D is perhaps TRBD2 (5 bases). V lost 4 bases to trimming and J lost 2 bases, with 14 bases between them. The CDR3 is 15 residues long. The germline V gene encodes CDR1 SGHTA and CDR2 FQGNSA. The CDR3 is CASSYYAVAQETQYF. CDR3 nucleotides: TGTGCCAGCAGCTACTATGCGGTAGCGCAAGAGACCCAGTACTTC.

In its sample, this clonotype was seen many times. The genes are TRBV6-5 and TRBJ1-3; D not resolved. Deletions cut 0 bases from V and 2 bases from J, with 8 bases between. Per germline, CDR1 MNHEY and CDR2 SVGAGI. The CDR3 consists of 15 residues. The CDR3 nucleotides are TGTGCCAGCAGTTACTCTAACGGGGCTGGAAACACCATATATTTT. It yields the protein CASSYSNGAGNTIYF.

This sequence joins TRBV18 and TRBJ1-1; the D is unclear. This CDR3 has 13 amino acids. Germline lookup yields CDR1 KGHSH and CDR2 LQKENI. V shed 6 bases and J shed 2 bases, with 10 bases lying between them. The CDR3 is CASSLVSNTEAFF. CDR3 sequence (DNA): TGTGCCAGCTCCCTCGTAAGTAACACTGAAGCTTTCTTT.

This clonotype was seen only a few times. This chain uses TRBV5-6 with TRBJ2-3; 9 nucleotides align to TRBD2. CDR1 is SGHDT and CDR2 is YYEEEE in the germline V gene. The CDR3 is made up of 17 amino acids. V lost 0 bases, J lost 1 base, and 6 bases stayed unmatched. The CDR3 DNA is TGTGCCAGCAGCTTGGTGGTAGCGGGAGCTCGCACAGATACGCAGTATTTT. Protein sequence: CASSLVVAGARTDTQYF.

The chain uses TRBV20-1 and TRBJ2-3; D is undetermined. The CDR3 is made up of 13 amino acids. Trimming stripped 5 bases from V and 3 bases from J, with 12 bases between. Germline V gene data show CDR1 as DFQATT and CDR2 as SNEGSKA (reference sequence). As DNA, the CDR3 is TGCAGTGCTCCTATTGCGGCGACAGATACGCAGTATTTT. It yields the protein CSAPIAATDTQYF.

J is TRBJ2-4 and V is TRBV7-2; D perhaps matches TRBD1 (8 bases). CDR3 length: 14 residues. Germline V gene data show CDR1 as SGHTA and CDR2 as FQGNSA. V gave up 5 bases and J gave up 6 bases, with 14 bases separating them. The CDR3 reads CASSPNRGGNIQYF. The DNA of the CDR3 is TGTGCCAGCAGCCCTAACAGGGGGGGAAACATTCAGTACTTC.

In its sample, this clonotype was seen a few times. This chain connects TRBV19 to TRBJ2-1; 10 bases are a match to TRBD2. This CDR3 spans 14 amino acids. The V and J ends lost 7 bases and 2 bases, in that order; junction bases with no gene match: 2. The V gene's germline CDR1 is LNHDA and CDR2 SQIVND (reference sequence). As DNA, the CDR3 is TGTGCCAGTAAAGGACTAGCGGCCTACAATGAGCAGTTCTTC. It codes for CASKGLAAYNEQFF.

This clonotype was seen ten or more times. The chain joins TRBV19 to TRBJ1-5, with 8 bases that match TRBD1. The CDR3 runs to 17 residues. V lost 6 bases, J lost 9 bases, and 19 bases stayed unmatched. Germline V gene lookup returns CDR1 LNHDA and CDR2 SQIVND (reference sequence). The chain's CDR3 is CASSPRGTGGVPRPQHF. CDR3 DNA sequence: TGTGCCAGTAGCCCTCGGGGCACAGGGGGTGTCCCTCGGCCCCAGCATTTT.

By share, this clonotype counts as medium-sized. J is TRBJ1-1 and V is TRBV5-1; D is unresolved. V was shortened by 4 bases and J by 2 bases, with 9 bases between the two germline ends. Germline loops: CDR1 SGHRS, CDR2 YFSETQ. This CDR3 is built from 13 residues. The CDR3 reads CASSVDGNTEAFF. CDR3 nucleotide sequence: TGCGCCAGCAGCGTGGACGGCAACACTGAAGCTTTCTTT.

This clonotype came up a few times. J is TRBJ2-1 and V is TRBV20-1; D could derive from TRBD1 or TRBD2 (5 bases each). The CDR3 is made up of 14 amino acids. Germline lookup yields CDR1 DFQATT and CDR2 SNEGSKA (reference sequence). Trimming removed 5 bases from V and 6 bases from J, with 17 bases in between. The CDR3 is CSADNRDRLNEQFF. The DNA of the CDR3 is TGCAGTGCTGATAACCGGGACCGGCTCAATGAGCAGTTCTTC.

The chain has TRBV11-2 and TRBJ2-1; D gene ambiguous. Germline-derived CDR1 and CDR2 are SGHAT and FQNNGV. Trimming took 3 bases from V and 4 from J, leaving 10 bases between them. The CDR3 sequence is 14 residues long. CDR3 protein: CASSLGSIYNEQFF. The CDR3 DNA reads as TGTGCCAGCAGCTTGGGCAGTATATACAATGAGCAGTTCTTC.

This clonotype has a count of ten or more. The CDR3, as DNA: TGTGCCAGCAGCTTAACCCCGGGAAGCCGCACAGATACGCAGTATTTT. Translating it yields CASSLTPGSRTDTQYF. The V gene is TRBV7-3, the J gene TRBJ2-3; D is perhaps TRBD2 (5 bases). With 0 bases removed from V and 1 base from J, the gap between germline ends came to 11 bases. The CDR3 is 16 residues long. Germline assignment: CDR1 SGHTA and CDR2 FQGTGA.

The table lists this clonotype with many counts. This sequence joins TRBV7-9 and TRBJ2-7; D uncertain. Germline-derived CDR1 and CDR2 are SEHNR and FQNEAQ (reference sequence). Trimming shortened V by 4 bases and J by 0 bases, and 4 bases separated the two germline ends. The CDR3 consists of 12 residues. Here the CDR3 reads CASSSLSYEQYF. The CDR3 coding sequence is TGTGCCAGCAGCTCCCTCTCCTACGAGCAGTACTTC.

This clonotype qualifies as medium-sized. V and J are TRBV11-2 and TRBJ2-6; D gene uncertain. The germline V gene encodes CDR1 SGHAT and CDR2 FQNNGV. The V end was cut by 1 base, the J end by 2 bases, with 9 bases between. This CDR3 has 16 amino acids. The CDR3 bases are TGTGCCAGCAGCTTAGTCCCCCTAGCTGGGGCCAACGTCCTGACTTTC. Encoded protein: CASSLVPLAGANVLTF.

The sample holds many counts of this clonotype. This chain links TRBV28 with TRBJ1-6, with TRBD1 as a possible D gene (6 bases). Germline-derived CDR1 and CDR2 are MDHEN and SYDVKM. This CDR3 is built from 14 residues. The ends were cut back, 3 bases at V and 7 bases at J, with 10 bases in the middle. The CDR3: CASSFGRGNSPLHF. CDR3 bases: TGTGCCAGCAGTTTCGGCAGGGGCAATTCACCCCTCCACTTT.

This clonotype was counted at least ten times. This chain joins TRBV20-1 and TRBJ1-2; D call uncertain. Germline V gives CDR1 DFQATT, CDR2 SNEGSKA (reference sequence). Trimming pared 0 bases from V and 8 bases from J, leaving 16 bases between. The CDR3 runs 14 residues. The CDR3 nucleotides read TGCAGTGCTAGAGATGGTGGACGGGAGGAAGGCTACACCTTC. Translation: CSARDGGREEGYTF.